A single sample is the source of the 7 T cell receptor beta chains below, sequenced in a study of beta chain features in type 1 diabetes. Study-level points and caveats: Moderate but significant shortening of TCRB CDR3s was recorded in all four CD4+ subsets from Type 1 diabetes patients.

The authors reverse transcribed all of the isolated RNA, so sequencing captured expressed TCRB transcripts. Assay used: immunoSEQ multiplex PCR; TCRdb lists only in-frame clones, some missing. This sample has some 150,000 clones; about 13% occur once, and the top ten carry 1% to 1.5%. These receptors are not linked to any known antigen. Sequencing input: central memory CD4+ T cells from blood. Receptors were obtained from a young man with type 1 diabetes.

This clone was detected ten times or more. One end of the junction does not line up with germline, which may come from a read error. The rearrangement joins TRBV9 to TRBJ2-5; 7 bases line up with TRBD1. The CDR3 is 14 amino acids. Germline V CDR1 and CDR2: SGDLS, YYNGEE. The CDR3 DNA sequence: TGTGCCAGCAGCGTAGGGGACAGCCAAGTGACCCAGTACTTC. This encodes CASSVGDSQVTQYF.

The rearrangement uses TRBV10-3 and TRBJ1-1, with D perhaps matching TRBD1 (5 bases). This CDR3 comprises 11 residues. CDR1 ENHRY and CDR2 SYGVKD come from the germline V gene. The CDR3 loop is CAAREGSEAFF. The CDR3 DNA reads TGTGCTGCCCGGGAGGGGTCTGAAGCTTTCTTT.

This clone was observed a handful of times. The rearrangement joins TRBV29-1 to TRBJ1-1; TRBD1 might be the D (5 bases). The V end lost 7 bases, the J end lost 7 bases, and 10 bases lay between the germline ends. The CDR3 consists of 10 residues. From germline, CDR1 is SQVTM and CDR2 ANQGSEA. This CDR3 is CSAQTGEAFF. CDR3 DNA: TGCAGCGCCCAAACAGGTGAAGCTTTCTTT.

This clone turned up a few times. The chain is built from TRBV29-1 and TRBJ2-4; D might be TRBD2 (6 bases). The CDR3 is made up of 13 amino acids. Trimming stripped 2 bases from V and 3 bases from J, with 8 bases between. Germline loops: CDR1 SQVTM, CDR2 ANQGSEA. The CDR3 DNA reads TGCAGCGTTGAAAAGGAGGGCAAAAACATTCAGTACTTC. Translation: CSVEKEGKNIQYF. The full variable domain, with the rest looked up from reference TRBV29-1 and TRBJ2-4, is SAVISQKPSRDICQRGTSLTIQCQVDSQVTMMFWYRQQPGQSLTLIATANQGSEATYESGFVIDKFPISRPNLTFSTLTVSNMSPEDSSIYLCSVEKEGKNIQYFGAGTRLSVL.

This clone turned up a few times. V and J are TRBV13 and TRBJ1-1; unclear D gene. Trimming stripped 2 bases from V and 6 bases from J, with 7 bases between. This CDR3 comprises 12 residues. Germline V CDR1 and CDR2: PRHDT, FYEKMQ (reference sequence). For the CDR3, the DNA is TGTGCCAGCAGCTTATGGGCTTCTGAAGCTTTCTTT. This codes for CASSLWASEAFF.

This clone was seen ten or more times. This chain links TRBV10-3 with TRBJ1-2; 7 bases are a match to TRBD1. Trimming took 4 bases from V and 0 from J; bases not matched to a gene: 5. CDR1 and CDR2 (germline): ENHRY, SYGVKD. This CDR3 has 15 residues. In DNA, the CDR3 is TGTGCCATCAGTGGGCCCCAGGGGGCTAACTATGGCTACACCTTC. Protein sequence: CAISGPQGANYGYTF.

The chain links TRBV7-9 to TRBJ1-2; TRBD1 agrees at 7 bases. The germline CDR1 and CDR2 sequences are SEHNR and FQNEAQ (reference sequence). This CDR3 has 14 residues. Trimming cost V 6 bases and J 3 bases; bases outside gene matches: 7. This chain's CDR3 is CASRYSGTDYGYTF. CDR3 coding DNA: TGTGCCAGCAGGTACTCCGGGACAGACTATGGCTACACCTTC.